This TCR beta chain is from a study of T cell responses to AZD1222 COVID-19 vaccine. Study-wide background: The analysis combined second doses at about 4 or about 12 weeks. Study-wide results and limits: Regions left unmutated in variants are reportedly the target of nearly half of spike-specific TCRs. No repertoire was sampled before or during the peak T cell response, only after it. An increase in Spike-specific TCR breadth and depth was observed after two AZD1222 doses.

Assay: immunoSEQ multiplex PCR; the TCRdb copy retains only in-frame clones and omits some. The sample includes approximately 170,000 clones, roughly 89% seen only once; the top ten take 1.6%. The CDR3 is made up of 17 amino acids. The ends lost 1 base at V and 4 bases at J; junction bases unmatched: 11. Germline V gene data show CDR1 as KGHSH and CDR2 as LQKENI. Concerning this clone itself: As yet, its antigen is unknown.

J is TRBJ2-3 and V is TRBV18; 7 bases fit TRBD2. This TCR came from an adult in good health. The sample was peripheral blood, taken on day 0 of AZD1222 vaccination. CDR3 nucleotides: TGTGCCAGCTCACCACAGAGTATAACAGCGGGGCCAGATACGCAGTATTTT. Encoded protein: CASSPQSITAGPDTQYF.